In its sample, the clone carrying this TCR beta chain was seen many times. Its antigen is not identified. CDR1 and CDR2 from the germline V gene are SGHTS and YDEGEE. With 4 bases removed from V and 5 bases from J, the gap between germline ends came to 12 bases. The CDR3 is 13 residues long. The TCR beta CDR3 regions underwent amplification using RNA transcripts as the source. The TCR CDR3 first-round RT-PCR relied on the HTBI primer set. TCRdb used MiXCR to reprocess the multiplex PCR reads, holding one entry per CDR3 protein. There are 450,000 to 700,000 distinct CDR3 sequences in the sample; about 43% occur only once, and about 8.3% lies in the top ten. Patients counted as stable if ophthalmopathy did not develop within 18 months. Patients aged 18 to 65 had newly diagnosed hyperthyroidism of under 2 months' duration. Thyroid ultrasound, orbital computed tomography, clinical symptoms, and serum thyroxine and TRAb underpinned diagnoses.

These data originate in a study of T cells in Graves' hyperthyroidism and ophthalmopathy. Regarding the study as a whole: Blood also contained most expanded thyroid clonotypes above 0.001.

This TCR came from a woman under 30 with Graves' hyperthyroidism. The material sequenced was peripheral blood or thyroid tissue (not recorded which). This chain joins TRBV5-8 and TRBJ2-5, with D possibly TRBD2 on 6 matching bases. The CDR3 DNA reads as TGTGCCAGCAGCCTCTGGACTACGGAGACCCAGTACTTC. Residues: CASSLWTTETQYF.